The 26 T cell receptor beta chains below were found in one sample sequenced in a study of cytomegalovirus exposure and HLA in healthy donors. The PCR had 60 Vbeta and 13 Jbeta primers. The table came from immunoSEQ multiplex PCR; TCRdb's copy has only in-frame clones and leaves some out. Among 150,000 to 200,000 clones listed, 75% to 85% were seen once. Sequenced input: PBMCs. These TCRs come from a woman aged 50 to 60 in good health and CMV-seronegative.

This clone appeared a single time. The chain carries TRBV28 and TRBJ2-6, with D unresolved. The CDR3 covers 17 residues. Germline CDR1 reads MDHEN; CDR2 reads SYDVKM. The V gene lost 5 bases and the J gene lost 0 bases, with 14 bases spanning the gap. The CDR3 DNA reads TGTGCCAGCAGTCGATACGGGTCGAACTCTGGGGCCAACGTCCTGACTTTC. Protein product: CASSRYGSNSGANVLTF.

The V call is TRBV28, the J call TRBJ1-5; D not certain. Per germline, CDR1 MDHEN and CDR2 SYDVKM. CDR3 length equals 12 residues. V lost 9 bases and J 0 bases, leaving 6 bases between the germline ends. CDR3 DNA sequence: TGTGCCAGTCGACTTAGCAATCAGCCCCAGCATTTT. Its protein product is CASRLSNQPQHF.

The table lists this clone with a few counts. The chain joins TRBV6-6 to TRBJ1-4; 9 bases agree with TRBD1. The trim removed 5 bases at V and 7 bases at J, leaving 5 bases unmatched. CDR1 and CDR2 from the germline V gene are MNHNY and SVGAGI (reference sequence). The CDR3 has 14 residues. DNA of the CDR3: TGTGCCAGCAGTCAGGACAGGGGAACTGAAAAACTGTTTTTT. Its protein is CASSQDRGTEKLFF.

This chain joins TRBV6-1 and TRBJ2-7, with 8 bases fitting TRBD1. This CDR3 is 16 amino acids long. Germline CDR1 is MNHNS and CDR2 is SASEGT. After removal of 4 bases from V and 0 bases from J, the junction contained 8 bases not matched to a gene. CDR3 nucleotide sequence: TGTGCCAGCAGTGCTGTAACAGGGGGTGCCTCCTACGAGCAGTACTTC. Its translation is CASSAVTGGASYEQYF.

The V call is TRBV7-9, the J call TRBJ1-4, with D unclear. The CDR3 is made up of 15 amino acids. Trimming cost V 5 bases and J 8 bases, with 18 bases left between them. Looked up from germline, CDR1 is SEHNR and CDR2 is FQNEAQ (reference sequence). The CDR3 loop is CASSATNPTGEKLFF. In nucleotides, the CDR3 is TGTGCCAGCAGCGCGACTAACCCCACCGGGGAAAAACTGTTTTTT.

V and J are TRBV28 and TRBJ2-7; a weak D match, TRBD2 (5 bases). Trimming stripped 6 bases from V and 4 bases from J, with 19 bases between. CDR3 length equals 15 residues. Germline V gene lookup returns CDR1 MDHEN and CDR2 SYDVKM. The CDR3 coding sequence is TGTGCCAGCAGGACCCCACATGGACTGGCGTACGAGCAGTACTTC. Translating it yields CASRTPHGLAYEQYF. Full variable domain (rest looked up from reference TRBV28 and TRBJ2-7): DVKVTQSSRYLVKRTGEKVFLECVQDMDHENMFWYRQDPGLGLRLIYFSYDVKMKEKGDIPEGYSVSREKKERFSLILESASTNQTSMYLCASRTPHGLAYEQYFGPGTRLTVT.

The chain links TRBV11-2 to TRBJ2-3; 16 bases are a match to TRBD2. The CDR3 consists of 19 residues. V lost 5 bases, J lost 3 bases, and 11 bases stayed unmatched. CDR1 is SGHAT and CDR2 is FQNNGV in the germline V gene. CDR3 loop: CASSPHVGLAGGPTDTQYF. CDR3 nucleotides: TGTGCCAGCAGCCCACATGTGGGACTAGCGGGAGGGCCGACAGATACGCAGTATTTT.

This chain joins TRBV28 and TRBJ2-5, with a tentative D call TRBD1 (6 bases). CDR1 is MDHEN and CDR2 is SYDVKM in the germline V gene. This CDR3 has 12 residues. Trimming pared 5 bases from V and 9 bases from J, leaving 13 bases between. The CDR3 reads CASSRGNRAQYF. The CDR3 nucleotides read TGTGCCAGCAGTCGGGGCAACAGGGCCCAGTACTTC.

The chain has TRBV4-3 and TRBJ2-1; D possibly corresponds to TRBD2 (6 bases). The CDR3 is 16 residues long. Trimming removed 0 bases at V and 4 bases at J, with 13 bases between. The germline CDR1 and CDR2 sequences are LGHNA and YSLEER. CDR3 sequence (DNA): TGCGCCAGCAGCCAAGACTGGCGGGAAGGGTACAATGAGCAGTTCTTC. The encoded protein is CASSQDWREGYNEQFF.

The V gene is TRBV6-1, the J gene TRBJ1-6; 9 bases line up with TRBD1. CDR3 length: 15 amino acids. Losses at the gene ends were 7 bases for V and 9 bases for J; bases not matched to a gene: 10. The germline V gene has CDR1 MNHNS and CDR2 SASEGT. The CDR3 is CASILLTGGSSPLHF. DNA for the CDR3: TGTGCCAGCATCCTTCTGACAGGGGGGAGTTCACCCCTCCACTTT.

J is TRBJ2-2 and V is TRBV9, with D possibly matching TRBD1 (6 bases). The CDR3 covers 14 residues. In germline, CDR1 is SGDLS, CDR2 YYNGEE. With 3 bases removed from V and 7 bases from J, the gap between germline ends came to 13 bases. Written as DNA, the CDR3 is TGTGCCAGCAGCGCCCAGGGGAAAGGCGGGGAGCTGTTTTTT. This sequence encodes CASSAQGKGGELFF.

This clone was found a few times. The V call is TRBV18, the J call TRBJ2-7; a weak D match, TRBD2 (6 bases). Germline V CDR1 and CDR2: KGHSH, LQKENI. The CDR3 is made up of 17 amino acids. Trimming removed 2 bases from V and 2 bases from J, with 19 bases in between. DNA for the CDR3: TGTGCCAGCTCACCAATACAACTTTTCTCGGGGGCCTACGAGCAGTACTTC. Encoded protein: CASSPIQLFSGAYEQYF.

The chain combines TRBV25-1 with TRBJ1-5; 7 bases align to TRBD1. Germline V gene data show CDR1 as MGHDK and CDR2 as SYGVNS. Unmatched junction bases numbered 2, after V lost 6 bases and J lost 3 bases. The CDR3 is 13 amino acids. The DNA of the CDR3 is TGTGCCAGCAGCGACAGGGCCAATCAGCCCCAGCATTTT. The encoded protein is CASSDRANQPQHF.

The chain has TRBV5-1 and TRBJ2-7; 8 bases align to TRBD2. This CDR3 comprises 17 residues. V dropped 3 bases and J dropped 0; count of bases not matched to a gene: 11. Germline CDR1 and CDR2: SGHRS and YFSETQ. The CDR3 nucleotides are TGCGCCAGCAGCTCGAATTTAGGTACTAGCGGCTCCTACGAGCAGTACTTC. Translated: CASSSNLGTSGSYEQYF. Together with reference TRBV5-1 and TRBJ2-7, the CDR3 gives the full variable domain: KAGVTQTPRYLIKTRGQQVTLSCSPISGHRSVSWYQQTPGQGLQFLFEYFSETQRNKGNFPGRFSGRQFSNSRSEMNVSTLELGDSALYLCASSSNLGTSGSYEQYFGPGTRLTVT.

This clone appeared a single time. An end of the junction does not agree with germline; a read error may underlie this. The rearrangement uses TRBV15 and TRBJ1-4; 9 positions match TRBD1. The CDR3 consists of 16 residues. Germline V gene lookup returns CDR1 LNHNV and CDR2 YYDKDF (reference sequence). DNA of the CDR3: TGTGCCACCAGCAGAGAACAGGGGGCAACTGATGAAAAACTGTTTTTT. It is translated as CATSREQGATDEKLFF.

This clone has just a few counts. The rearrangement joins TRBV27 to TRBJ2-7, with 7 nucleotides matching TRBD2. With V trimmed by 6 bases and J by 0 bases, 11 bases remained unmatched. The CDR3 covers 16 residues. CDR1 and CDR2 (germline): MNHEY, SMNVEV (reference sequence). CDR3 in amino acids: CASRGGLPSSSYEQYF. Written as DNA, the CDR3 is TGTGCCAGCAGGGGGGGACTACCCTCGAGCTCCTACGAGCAGTACTTC.

This sequence joins TRBV30 and TRBJ1-3; D remains unclear. The V end lost 0 bases, the J end lost 0 bases, and 6 bases lay between the germline ends. The CDR3 runs 14 residues. From germline, CDR1 is GTSNPN and CDR2 SVGIG (reference sequence). The CDR3 DNA follows: TGTGCCTGGAGTGTAAGCCTCTCTGGAAACACCATATATTTT. Its translation: CAWSVSLSGNTIYF.

The gene calls are TRBV28 and TRBJ2-7; 9 bases are a match to TRBD2. This CDR3 spans 16 amino acids. After removal of 0 bases from V and 0 bases from J, the junction contained 3 bases not matched to a gene. Per germline, CDR1 MDHEN and CDR2 SYDVKM. The CDR3 nucleotides read TGTGCCAGCAGTTTATGGACTAGCGGAAGCTCCTACGAGCAGTACTTC. Its protein product is CASSLWTSGSSYEQYF.

The rearrangement links TRBV6-5 to TRBJ1-3; the match to TRBD1 covers 8 bases. Germline V gene lookup returns CDR1 MNHEY and CDR2 SVGAGI. This CDR3 comprises 15 residues. V shed 10 bases and J 3 bases; nucleotides not matched to a gene: 11. The CDR3 sequence: CATAKDRASGNTIYF. For the CDR3, the DNA is TGTGCCACCGCTAAGGACAGGGCGAGTGGAAACACCATATATTTT.

The J gene is TRBJ2-7, the V gene TRBV12-2; the table's D call TRBD1 went unverified against the DNA. TRBV12-2 is a pseudogene. CDR3 length equals 13 residues. CDR3 bases: TGTGCAAGTCGTTGGAACAGGGACGACGAGCAGTACTTC. Its protein is CASRWNRDDEQYF.

This chain links TRBV5-5 with TRBJ2-6; perhaps TRBD2 as D (7 bases). Per germline, CDR1 SGHKS and CDR2 YYEKEE (reference sequence). V lost 2 bases, J lost 0 bases, and 15 bases lay in between. This CDR3 has 18 amino acids. The CDR3 is CASSFLAGEGSGANVLTF. CDR3 in DNA: TGTGCCAGCAGCTTTTTAGCAGGGGAGGGCTCTGGGGCCAACGTCCTGACTTTC. Full variable domain (remainder filled in from reference TRBV5-5 and TRBJ2-6): DAGVTQSPTHLIKTRGQQVTLRCSPISGHKSVSWYQQVLGQGPQFIFQYYEKEERGRGNFPDRFSARQFPNYSSELNVNALLLGDSALYLCASSFLAGEGSGANVLTFGAGSRLTVL.

This chain connects TRBV2 to TRBJ2-3, with 7 bases identical to TRBD2. The germline CDR1 and CDR2 sequences are SNHLY and FYNNEI. The CDR3 extends over 14 amino acids. The ends lost 7 bases at V and 2 bases at J; junction bases unmatched: 6. CDR3 bases: TGTGCCAGCAACCTAGCGGAGGCCACAGATACGCAGTATTTT. Encoded protein: CASNLAEATDTQYF.

The chain has TRBV11-2 and TRBJ1-2; 7 nucleotides align to TRBD1. The trim removed 2 bases at V and 3 bases at J, leaving 3 bases unmatched. CDR3 length equals 14 residues. CDR1 is SGHAT, CDR2 FQNNGV, per germline. The chain's CDR3 is CASSLQGVHYGYTF. CDR3 in DNA: TGTGCCAGCAGCTTACAGGGGGTACACTATGGCTACACCTTC.

The V call is TRBV25-1, the J call TRBJ2-1; D might be TRBD2 (6 bases). The germline CDR1 and CDR2 sequences are MGHDK and SYGVNS. Trimming left V 7 bases short and J 5 bases short, with 21 bases between. The CDR3 extends over 16 amino acids. For the CDR3, the DNA is TGTGCCAGCAACCAAATAGGCGGGACGTACGACAATGAGCAGTTCTTC. Protein: CASNQIGGTYDNEQFF.

V and J are TRBV5-1 and TRBJ2-1, with D perhaps matching TRBD2 (5 bases). The germline CDR1 and CDR2 sequences are SGHRS and YFSETQ. V was cut by 4 bases and J by 12 bases, with 20 bases left in between. The CDR3 is 14 amino acids. The CDR3 DNA follows: TGCGCCAGCAGCCCAAACGTGGAGGATCGGGGGCAGTTCTTC. Translating it yields CASSPNVEDRGQFF. Looking up the rest from reference TRBV5-1 and TRBJ2-1 gives the full variable domain: KAGVTQTPRYLIKTRGQQVTLSCSPISGHRSVSWYQQTPGQGLQFLFEYFSETQRNKGNFPGRFSGRQFSNSRSEMNVSTLELGDSALYLCASSPNVEDRGQFFGPGTRLTVL.

This sequence joins TRBV23-1 and TRBJ1-4; 7 positions match TRBD1. TRBV23-1 is an ORF, with its function uncertain. The junction had 10 bases not matched to a gene; V was cut back by 6 bases and J by 0 bases. The CDR3 has 17 residues. The CDR3 nucleotides read TGCGCCAGCAGACCGCTGGACAGGACCGCAACTAATGAAAAACTGTTTTTT. This encodes CASRPLDRTATNEKLFF.